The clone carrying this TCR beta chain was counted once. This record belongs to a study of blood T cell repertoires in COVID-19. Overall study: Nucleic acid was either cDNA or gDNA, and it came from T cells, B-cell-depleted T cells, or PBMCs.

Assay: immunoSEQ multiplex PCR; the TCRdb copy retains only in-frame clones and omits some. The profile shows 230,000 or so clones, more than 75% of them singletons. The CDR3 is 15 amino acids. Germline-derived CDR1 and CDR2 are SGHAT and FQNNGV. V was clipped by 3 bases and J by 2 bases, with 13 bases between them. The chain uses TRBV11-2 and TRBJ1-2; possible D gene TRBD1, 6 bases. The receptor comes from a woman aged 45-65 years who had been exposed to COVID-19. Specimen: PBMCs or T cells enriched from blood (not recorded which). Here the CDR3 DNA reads TGTGCCAGCAGCTTCGGCACAGGGCCGAACTATGGCTACACCTTC. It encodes CASSFGTGPNYGYTF. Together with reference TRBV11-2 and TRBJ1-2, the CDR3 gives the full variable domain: EAGVAQSPRYKIIEKRQSVAFWCNPISGHATLYWYQQILGQGPKLLIQFQNNGVVDDSQLPKDRFSAERLKGVDSTLKIQPAKLEDSAVYLCASSFGTGPNYGYTFGSGTRLTVV.